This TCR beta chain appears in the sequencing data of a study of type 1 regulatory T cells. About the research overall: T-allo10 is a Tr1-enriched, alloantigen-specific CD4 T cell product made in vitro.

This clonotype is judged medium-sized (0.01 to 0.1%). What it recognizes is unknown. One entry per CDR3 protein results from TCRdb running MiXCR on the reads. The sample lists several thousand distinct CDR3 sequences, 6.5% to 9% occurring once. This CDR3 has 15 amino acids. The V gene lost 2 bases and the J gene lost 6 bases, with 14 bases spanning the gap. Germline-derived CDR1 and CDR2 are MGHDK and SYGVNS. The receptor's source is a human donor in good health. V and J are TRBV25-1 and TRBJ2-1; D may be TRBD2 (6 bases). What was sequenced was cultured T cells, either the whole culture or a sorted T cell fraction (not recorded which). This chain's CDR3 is CASSEKVPGGNEQFF. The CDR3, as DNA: TGTGCCAGCAGTGAAAAGGTCCCCGGGGGCAATGAGCAGTTCTTC.